The 30 T cell receptor beta chains below come from one sample, sequenced in a study of T cells after somatic rescue of genetic block. Using immunoSEQ multiplex PCR, the repertoire was profiled, and TCRdb retains in-frame clones only, with some absent. The data contain about 14,000 clones, around three quarters of them seen just once; the ten biggest clones take up 20%. Sequenced sample: peripheral blood mononuclear cells (PBMCs). The source is a boy under 18.

The sample holds a few counts of this clone. This sequence joins TRBV2 and TRBJ2-1, with 11 bases matching TRBD2. This CDR3 is 15 amino acids long. Trimming removed 6 bases from V and 3 bases from J; junction bases left unmatched: 4. Germline assignment: CDR1 SNHLY and CDR2 FYNNEI. Here the CDR3 reads CASRIAGGVYNEQFF. CDR3 in DNA: TGTGCCAGCAGAATAGCGGGGGGGGTCTACAATGAGCAGTTCTTC.

The rearrangement uses TRBV7-2 and TRBJ2-3, with 8 bases identical to TRBD2. Germline assignment: CDR1 SGHTA and CDR2 FQGNSA. The CDR3 loop spans 19 amino acids. Trimming took 1 base from V and 1 from J; bases not matched to a gene: 13. The CDR3 DNA sequence: TGTGCCAGCAGCTTAGTCCGGGGGGGTTGGCGGGCCGGCACAGATACGCAGTATTTT. It specifies CASSLVRGGWRAGTDTQYF.

The gene calls are TRBV19 and TRBJ2-4, with D maybe TRBD1 (5 bases). The ends were cut back, 9 bases at V and 4 bases at J, with 16 bases in the middle. The CDR3 covers 14 residues. Germline CDR1 LNHDA, CDR2 SQIVND (reference sequence). The CDR3 DNA is TGTGCCAGCAAACAGGATCTAAATAAAAACATTCAGTACTTC. Its translation is CASKQDLNKNIQYF.

The chain employs TRBV19 and TRBJ2-1, with D unresolved. The CDR3 is made up of 14 amino acids. From germline, CDR1 is LNHDA and CDR2 SQIVND (reference sequence). Trimming stripped 1 base from V and 10 bases from J, with 14 bases between. The DNA for the CDR3 is TGTGCCAGTAGTATAGTCGTGGCGACCAACGAGCAGTTCTTC. Its translation is CASSIVVATNEQFF.

The chain recombines TRBV4-1 with TRBJ2-7, with TRBD2 matching 11 bases. CDR3 size: 20 residues. Per germline, CDR1 MGHRA and CDR2 YSYEKL. Trimming at V came to 1 base and at J to 9 bases, leaving 23 bases not matched to a gene. The CDR3: CASSQVVRTSSQTSGKSQYF. Written as DNA, the CDR3 is TGCGCCAGCAGCCAAGTAGTAAGGACCTCATCCCAGACTAGCGGGAAATCGCAGTACTTC.

The chain recombines TRBV2 with TRBJ2-3; D is possibly TRBD2 (6 bases). Trimming stripped 5 bases from V and 6 bases from J, with 15 bases between. The CDR3 extends over 14 amino acids. Germline V gene lookup returns CDR1 SNHLY and CDR2 FYNNEI. The chain's CDR3 is CASSRGGVGDTQYF. DNA for the CDR3: TGTGCCAGCAGTAGGGGCGGGGTAGGGGATACGCAGTATTTT.

This chain joins TRBV30 and TRBJ1-1; the D gene is possibly TRBD1 (6 bases). CDR1 is GTSNPN, CDR2 SVGIG, per germline (reference sequence). V was trimmed by 5 bases and J by 5 bases, leaving 9 bases between them. CDR3 length: 11 residues. The CDR3 loop reads CAWGGRTEAFF. The DNA of the CDR3 is TGTGCCTGGGGGGGGCGGACTGAAGCTTTCTTT.

This clone was seen just once. This chain connects TRBV19 to TRBJ1-5, with 7 nucleotides matching TRBD1. Germline V lookup: CDR1 LNHDA, CDR2 SQIVND (reference sequence). Trimming took 4 bases from V and 0 from J; bases not matched to a gene: 15. The CDR3 length is 19 residues. CDR3 residues: CASSTTTGYGGYSNQPQHF. The CDR3 region has the DNA TGTGCCAGTAGTACCACGACAGGGTATGGGGGTTATAGCAATCAGCCCCAGCATTTT.

In its sample, this clone is medium-sized. CDR3 sequence reads: CASSSFRQGRNQPQHF. Here the CDR3 DNA reads TGTGCCAGCAGTTCATTCCGACAGGGGAGGAATCAGCCCCAGCATTTT. V is TRBV28 and J is TRBJ1-5, with 8 nucleotides matching TRBD1. The trim removed 4 bases at V and 4 bases at J, leaving 9 bases unmatched. CDR1 is MDHEN and CDR2 is SYDVKM in the germline V gene. The CDR3 runs to 16 residues.

This clone was recorded only once. V gene TRBV28 combines with J gene TRBJ1-4; D is uncertain. V was pared by 7 bases and J by 2 bases, with 14 bases between. Germline V gene data show CDR1 as MDHEN and CDR2 as SYDVKM. The CDR3 length is 15 residues. The CDR3 DNA reads as TGTGCCAGCATCGCCTGGGGATCCACTAATGAAAAACTGTTTTTT. It specifies CASIAWGSTNEKLFF.

Relative to its sample, this clone is medium-sized. The V call is TRBV19, the J call TRBJ1-2, with TRBD1 as a possible D gene (5 bases). The CDR3 covers 12 residues. With 11 bases removed from V and 3 bases from J, the gap between germline ends came to 13 bases. In germline, CDR1 is LNHDA, CDR2 SQIVND (reference sequence). In DNA form, the CDR3 reads TGTGCCTGCCGGACAAGCGACTATGGCTACACCTTC. The encoded protein is CACRTSDYGYTF.

In this sample, this clone turned up a few times. This sequence joins TRBV18 and TRBJ2-3; tentative D call: TRBD1 (5 bases). The CDR3 runs to 14 residues. The V gene lost 3 bases and the J gene lost 2 bases, with 9 bases spanning the gap. Per the germline V gene, CDR1 is KGHSH and CDR2 is LQKENI. CDR3 residues: CASSPPRATDTQYF. The CDR3 DNA is TGTGCCAGCTCACCTCCCAGGGCCACAGATACGCAGTATTTT.

V and J are TRBV4-1 and TRBJ2-6; a possible D gene is TRBD2 (5 bases). The CDR3 is made up of 18 amino acids. The V end lost 6 bases, the J end lost 0 bases, and 18 bases lay between the germline ends. Germline V CDR1 and CDR2: MGHRA, YSYEKL. The CDR3 coding sequence is TGCGCCAGCAGAACCCCCCACTCGGGGAGCTCTGGGGCCAACGTCCTGACTTTC. The encoded protein is CASRTPHSGSSGANVLTF.

The chain employs TRBV5-1 and TRBJ2-7, with D perhaps TRBD1 or TRBD2 (5 bases each). V dropped 4 bases and J dropped 0 bases, with 17 bases sitting between them. CDR3 size: 16 residues. Germline V lookup: CDR1 SGHRS, CDR2 YFSETQ. DNA of the CDR3: TGCGCCAGCAGCCCCAAAACGGGACCGCTCTCCTACGAGCAGTACTTC. Translation: CASSPKTGPLSYEQYF. Supplemented by reference TRBV5-1 and TRBJ2-7, the full variable domain reads KAGVTQTPRYLIKTRGQQVTLSCSPISGHRSVSWYQQTPGQGLQFLFEYFSETQRNKGNFPGRFSGRQFSNSRSEMNVSTLELGDSALYLCASSPKTGPLSYEQYFGPGTRLTVT.

This clone was seen more than once but under ten times. The chain combines TRBV7-9 with TRBJ2-1, with D possibly being TRBD2 (6 bases). V lost 5 bases and J 10 bases, leaving 18 bases between the germline ends. From germline, CDR1 is SEHNR and CDR2 FQNEAQ (reference sequence). The CDR3 extends over 14 amino acids. CDR3 DNA sequence: TGTGCCAGCAGCCCCATAGCGGCTACCCGGGAGCAGTTCTTC. Protein product: CASSPIAATREQFF. The variable domain in full, completed from reference TRBV7-9 and TRBJ2-1, reads DTGVSQNPRHKITKRGQNVTFRCDPISEHNRLYWYRQTLGQGPEFLTYFQNEAQLEKSRLLSDRFSAERPKGSFSTLEIQRTEQGDSAMYLCASSPIAATREQFFGPGTRLTVL.

This chain uses TRBV18 with TRBJ2-3; TRBD1 matches 7 bases. From germline, CDR1 is KGHSH and CDR2 LQKENI. With 3 bases clipped from V and 0 bases from J, the junction kept 3 bases outside the gene matches. The CDR3 is 15 residues long. CDR3 residues: CASSPTRGSTDTQYF. Written as DNA, the CDR3 is TGTGCCAGCTCACCTACCAGGGGGAGCACAGATACGCAGTATTTT.

The V and J genes are TRBV30 and TRBJ2-7; unclear D gene. V gave up 4 bases and J gave up 2 bases, with 9 bases separating them. The CDR3 is 12 amino acids. Germline lookup yields CDR1 GTSNPN and CDR2 SVGIG (reference sequence). CDR3: CAWNTAPYEQYF. The CDR3 bases are TGTGCCTGGAACACTGCCCCCTACGAGCAGTACTTC.

This rearrangement joins TRBV10-3 to TRBJ2-2, with 11 bases lining up with TRBD1. Germline loops: CDR1 ENHRY, CDR2 SYGVKD. CDR3 length equals 15 residues. The junction had 3 bases not matched to a gene; V was cut back by 4 bases and J by 5 bases. The CDR3 here is CAISGTGGRTGELFF. Written as DNA, the CDR3 is TGTGCCATCAGTGGGACAGGGGGCAGGACCGGGGAGCTGTTTTTT.

The gene calls are TRBV29-1 and TRBJ1-1; possible D gene TRBD1, 6 bases. The CDR3 loop spans 14 amino acids. Between the trimmed V and J ends, which lost 7 bases and 4 bases, there was a span of 19 bases. The germline V gene encodes CDR1 SQVTM and CDR2 ANQGSEA. CDR3 protein: CSATTGSGITEAFF. The CDR3 nucleotides are TGCAGCGCCACGACAGGCTCAGGGATCACTGAAGCTTTCTTT.

J is TRBJ2-3 and V is TRBV5-1; TRBD2 aligns across 11 bases. The CDR3 totals 15 residues. CDR1 SGHRS and CDR2 YFSETQ come from the germline V gene. Trimming took 4 bases from V and 2 from J; bases not matched to a gene: 3. The CDR3 loop is CASSRGLADTDTQYF. The CDR3 coding sequence is TGCGCCAGCAGCAGGGGACTAGCGGACACAGATACGCAGTATTTT.

The chain couples TRBV6-1 to TRBJ2-3, with 7 bases fitting TRBD2. Germline loops: CDR1 MNHNS, CDR2 SASEGT. V gave up 2 bases and J gave up 2 bases; unmatched junction bases: 7. The CDR3 length is 16 residues. CDR3: CASSEPRDYLTDTQYF. CDR3 DNA sequence: TGTGCCAGCAGTGAACCACGGGACTACCTCACAGATACGCAGTATTTT.

V usage is TRBV2 and J usage is TRBJ2-7; D uncertain. Germline CDR1 SNHLY, CDR2 FYNNEI. The CDR3 is 12 residues long. V was trimmed by 6 bases and J by 0 bases, leaving 6 bases between them. The CDR3 reads CASRKDSYEQYF. The CDR3 DNA reads TGTGCCAGCAGGAAGGACTCCTACGAGCAGTACTTC.

The chain is built from TRBV5-6 and TRBJ2-2, with D hard to call. Trimming cost V 1 base and J 3 bases, with 7 bases left between them. The CDR3 length is 14 residues. Germline lookup yields CDR1 SGHDT and CDR2 YYEEEE. This chain's CDR3 is CASSLLVHTGELFF. CDR3 sequence (DNA): TGTGCCAGCAGCTTGCTGGTCCACACCGGGGAGCTGTTTTTT.

A remark on this clone: At one end the junction does not follow the germline gene, possibly because of a read error. DNA for the CDR3: TGTGCCAGCTCACCATTCAGGGTCCGAGAGGCCCAGTACTTC. Its translation is CASSPFRVREAQYF. V is TRBV18 and J is TRBJ2-5; D might be TRBD1 (5 bases). Per germline, CDR1 KGHSH and CDR2 LQKENI. This CDR3 is built from 14 residues.

In this sample, this clone turned up once. The chain combines TRBV5-1 with TRBJ2-7; tentatively, D is TRBD2 (5 bases). V lost 1 base and J lost 7, with 9 bases in between. CDR3 length: 12 amino acids. The V gene's germline CDR1 is SGHRS and CDR2 YFSETQ. The CDR3 sequence: CASSLTTKEQYF. CDR3 nucleotide sequence: TGCGCCAGCAGCTTGACGACTAAGGAGCAGTACTTC.

The CDR3 spells CASSLVGDKGSYNEQFF. CDR3 nucleotide sequence: TGTGCCAGCAGCTTAGTCGGAGACAAAGGCTCCTACAATGAGCAGTTCTTC. The rearrangement uses TRBV7-9 and TRBJ2-1, with D unclear. Deletions cut 1 base from V and 0 bases from J, with 13 bases between. Germline V CDR1 and CDR2: SEHNR, FQNEAQ (reference sequence). CDR3 length: 17 residues.

This chain uses TRBV6-7 with TRBJ2-7, with TRBD2 identical over 7 bases. TRBV6-7 is classed as an ORF, of uncertain function. Trimming at V came to 2 bases and at J to 6 bases, leaving 1 base not matched to a gene. CDR3 length: 12 amino acids. The chain's CDR3 is CASSYPGGEQYF. CDR3 coding DNA: TGTGCCAGCAGTTACCCGGGAGGCGAGCAGTACTTC.

This chain connects TRBV19 to TRBJ2-1; 12 bases are shared with TRBD2. This CDR3 spans 16 amino acids. Looked up from germline, CDR1 is LNHDA and CDR2 is SQIVND (reference sequence). Germline trimming cut 6 bases from V and 2 bases from J; bases unmatched to any gene: 5. CDR3 in DNA: TGTGCCAGTAGCAACCTAGCGGGGGGGCCCTACAATGAGCAGTTCTTC. As protein: CASSNLAGGPYNEQFF.

V and J are TRBV19 and TRBJ2-4; D might be TRBD2 (5 bases). The CDR3 extends over 13 amino acids. From germline, CDR1 is LNHDA and CDR2 SQIVND (reference sequence). V lost 4 bases and J 7 bases, leaving 11 bases between the germline ends. CDR3: CASSTRARNIQYF. As DNA, the CDR3 is TGTGCCAGTAGTACGAGGGCGCGGAACATTCAGTACTTC.

The chain combines TRBV5-1 with TRBJ2-1; D may be TRBD2 (7 bases). The CDR3 spans 16 residues. Trimming pared 2 bases from V and 0 bases from J, leaving 12 bases between. Looked up from germline, CDR1 is SGHRS and CDR2 is YFSETQ. CDR3 sequence: CASSFIGGASYNEQFF. The CDR3 DNA sequence: TGCGCCAGCAGCTTTATTGGGGGGGCCTCCTACAATGAGCAGTTCTTC.